This T cell receptor beta chain was profiled in a study of cytomegalovirus exposure and HLA in healthy donors. Researchers ran the PCR with 60 Vbeta and 13 Jbeta primers. TCRdb's table, derived via immunoSEQ multiplex PCR, lists solely in-frame clones and lacks some. Counted here are 150,000 or so clones, 65% to 85% occurring once; the ten biggest clones make up roughly 2.8%. The CDR3 loop spans 19 amino acids. The germline V gene has CDR1 SGHRS and CDR2 YFSETQ. V lost 2 bases to trimming and J lost 4 bases; unmatched junction nucleotides: 18. Findings and caveats of the study: Later analysis showed TCR association rates varying by HLA locus, highest for DRB1 and lowest for HLA-C.

In regard to this clone: Antigen specificity is unknown.

The sequence was collected from a man aged 18-30 years in good health and CMV-seronegative. This chain links TRBV5-1 with TRBJ2-3, with 8 positions matching TRBD2. Sequencing input: PBMCs. The CDR3 protein is CASSLIVPQVGGGPDTQYF. In DNA form, the CDR3 reads TGCGCCAGCAGCTTAATAGTTCCCCAGGTCGGGGGGGGCCCAGATACGCAGTATTTT.